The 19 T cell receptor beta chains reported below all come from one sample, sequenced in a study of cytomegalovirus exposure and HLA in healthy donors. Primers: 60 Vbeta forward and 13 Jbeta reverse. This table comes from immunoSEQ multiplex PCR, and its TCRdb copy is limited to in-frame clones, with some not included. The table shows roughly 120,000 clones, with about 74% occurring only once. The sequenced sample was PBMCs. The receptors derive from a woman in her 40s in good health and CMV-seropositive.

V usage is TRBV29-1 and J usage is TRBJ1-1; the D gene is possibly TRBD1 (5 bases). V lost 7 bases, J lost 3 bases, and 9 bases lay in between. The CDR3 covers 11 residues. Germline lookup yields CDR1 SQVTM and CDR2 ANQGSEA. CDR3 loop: CSGGGDTEAFF. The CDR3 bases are TGCAGCGGCGGGGGGGACACTGAAGCTTTCTTT. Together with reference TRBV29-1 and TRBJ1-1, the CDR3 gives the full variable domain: SAVISQKPSRDICQRGTSLTIQCQVDSQVTMMFWYRQQPGQSLTLIATANQGSEATYESGFVIDKFPISRPNLTFSTLTVSNMSPEDSSIYLCSGGGDTEAFFGQGTRLTVV.

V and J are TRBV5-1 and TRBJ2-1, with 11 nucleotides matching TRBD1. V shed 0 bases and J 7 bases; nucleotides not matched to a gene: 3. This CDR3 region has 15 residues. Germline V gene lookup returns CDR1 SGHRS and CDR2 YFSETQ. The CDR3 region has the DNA TGCGCCAGCAGCTTGGGGACAGGGGGCCAAAATGAGCAGTTCTTC. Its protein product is CASSLGTGGQNEQFF.

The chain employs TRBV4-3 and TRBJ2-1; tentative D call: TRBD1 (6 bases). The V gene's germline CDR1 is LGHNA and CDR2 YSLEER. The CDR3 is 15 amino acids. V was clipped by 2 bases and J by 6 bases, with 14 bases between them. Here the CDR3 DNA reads TGCGCCAGCAGCCAATCCCAGGGGCTAGGCAATGAGCAGTTCTTC. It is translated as CASSQSQGLGNEQFF.

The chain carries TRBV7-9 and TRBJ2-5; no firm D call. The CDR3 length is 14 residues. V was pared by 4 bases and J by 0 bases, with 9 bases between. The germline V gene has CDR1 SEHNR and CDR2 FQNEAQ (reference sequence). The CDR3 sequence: CASSSPGYQETQYF. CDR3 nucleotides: TGTGCCAGCAGCTCACCCGGGTACCAAGAGACCCAGTACTTC. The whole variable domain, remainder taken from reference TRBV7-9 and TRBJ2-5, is DTGVSQNPRHKITKRGQNVTFRCDPISEHNRLYWYRQTLGQGPEFLTYFQNEAQLEKSRLLSDRFSAERPKGSFSTLEIQRTEQGDSAMYLCASSSPGYQETQYFGPGTRLLVL.

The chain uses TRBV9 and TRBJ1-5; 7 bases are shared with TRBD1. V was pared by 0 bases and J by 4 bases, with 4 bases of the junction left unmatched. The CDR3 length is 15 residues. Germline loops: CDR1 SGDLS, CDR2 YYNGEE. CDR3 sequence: CASSVGQGRNQPQHF. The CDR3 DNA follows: TGTGCCAGCAGCGTAGGACAGGGAAGGAATCAGCCCCAGCATTTT.

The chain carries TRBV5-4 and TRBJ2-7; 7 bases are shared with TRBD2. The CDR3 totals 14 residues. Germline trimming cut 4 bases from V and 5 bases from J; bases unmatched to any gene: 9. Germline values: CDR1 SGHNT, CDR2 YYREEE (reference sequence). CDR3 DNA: TGTGCCAGCAGCACCCCCCTAGCGGCTAACGAGCAGTACTTC. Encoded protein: CASSTPLAANEQYF.

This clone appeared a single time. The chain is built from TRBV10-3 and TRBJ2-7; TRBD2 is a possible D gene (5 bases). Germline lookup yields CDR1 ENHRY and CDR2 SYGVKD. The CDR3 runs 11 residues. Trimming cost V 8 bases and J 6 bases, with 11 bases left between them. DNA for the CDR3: TGTGCCATCCGTGGAGGTGGCGAGCAGTACTTC. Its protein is CAIRGGGEQYF.

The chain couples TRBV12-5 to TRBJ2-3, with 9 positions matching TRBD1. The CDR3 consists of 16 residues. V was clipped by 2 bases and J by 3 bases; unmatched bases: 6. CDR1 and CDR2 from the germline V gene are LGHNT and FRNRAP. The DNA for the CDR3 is TGTGCTAGTGGTTTGTTGCCTGGGACAGGGACAGATACGCAGTATTTT. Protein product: CASGLLPGTGTDTQYF.

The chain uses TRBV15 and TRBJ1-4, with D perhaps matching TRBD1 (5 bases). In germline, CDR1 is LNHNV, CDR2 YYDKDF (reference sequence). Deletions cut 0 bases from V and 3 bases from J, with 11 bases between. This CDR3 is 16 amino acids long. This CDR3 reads CATSRDLATANEKLFF. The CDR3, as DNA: TGTGCCACCAGCAGAGATCTCGCGACAGCTAATGAAAAACTGTTTTTT.

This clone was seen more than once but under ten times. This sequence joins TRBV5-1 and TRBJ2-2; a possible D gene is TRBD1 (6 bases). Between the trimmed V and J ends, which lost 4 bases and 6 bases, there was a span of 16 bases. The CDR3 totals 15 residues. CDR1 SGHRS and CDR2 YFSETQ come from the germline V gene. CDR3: CASSVGAGAPGELFF. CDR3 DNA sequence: TGCGCCAGCAGCGTCGGGGCAGGGGCCCCCGGGGAGCTGTTTTTT.

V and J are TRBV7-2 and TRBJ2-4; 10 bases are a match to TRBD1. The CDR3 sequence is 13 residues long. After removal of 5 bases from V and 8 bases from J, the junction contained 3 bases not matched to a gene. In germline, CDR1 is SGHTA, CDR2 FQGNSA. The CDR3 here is CASSPGTGDIQYF. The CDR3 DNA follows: TGTGCCAGCAGCCCGGGGACAGGGGACATTCAGTACTTC.

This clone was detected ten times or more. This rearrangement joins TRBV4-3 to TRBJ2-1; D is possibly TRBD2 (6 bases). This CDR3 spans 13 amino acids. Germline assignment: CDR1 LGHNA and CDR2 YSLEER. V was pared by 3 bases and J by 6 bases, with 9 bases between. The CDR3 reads CASSQAGGNEQFF. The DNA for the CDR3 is TGCGCCAGCAGCCAGGCCGGGGGCAATGAGCAGTTCTTC.

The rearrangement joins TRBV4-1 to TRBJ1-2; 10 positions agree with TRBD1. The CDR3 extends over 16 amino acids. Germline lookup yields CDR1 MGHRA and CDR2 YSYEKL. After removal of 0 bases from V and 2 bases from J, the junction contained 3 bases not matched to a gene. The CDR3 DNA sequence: TGCGCCAGCAGCCAAGAAGGGACAGGGGACAACTATGGCTACACCTTC. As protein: CASSQEGTGDNYGYTF.

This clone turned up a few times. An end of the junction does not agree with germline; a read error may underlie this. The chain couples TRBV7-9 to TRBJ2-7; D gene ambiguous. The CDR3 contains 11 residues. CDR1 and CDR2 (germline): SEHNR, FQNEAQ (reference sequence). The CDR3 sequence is CASSPSHEQYF. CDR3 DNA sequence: TGTGCCAGCAGTCCCTCCCACGAGCAGTACTTC.

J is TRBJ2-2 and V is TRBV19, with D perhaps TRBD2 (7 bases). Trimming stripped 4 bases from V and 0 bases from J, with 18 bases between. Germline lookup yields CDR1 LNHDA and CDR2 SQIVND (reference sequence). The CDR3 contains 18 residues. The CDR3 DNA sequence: TGTGCCAGTAGTAAAGCCAGGGGAGGGGACCCGAACACCGGGGAGCTGTTTTTT. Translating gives CASSKARGGDPNTGELFF.

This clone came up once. CDR3 loop: CASSPGTGAYEQYF. For the CDR3, the DNA is TGCGCCAGCAGCCCGGGGACAGGGGCCTACGAGCAGTACTTC. This chain connects TRBV5-1 to TRBJ2-7; 10 bases match TRBD1. V lost 4 bases to trimming and J lost 2 bases; unmatched junction nucleotides: 3. The CDR3 is 14 amino acids. Germline CDR1 and CDR2: SGHRS and YFSETQ.

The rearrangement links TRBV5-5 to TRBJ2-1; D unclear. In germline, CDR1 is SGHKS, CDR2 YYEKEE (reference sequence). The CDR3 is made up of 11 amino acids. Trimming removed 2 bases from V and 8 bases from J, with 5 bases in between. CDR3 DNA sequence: TGTGCCAGCAGCTTACGAGATGAGCAGTTCTTC. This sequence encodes CASSLRDEQFF.

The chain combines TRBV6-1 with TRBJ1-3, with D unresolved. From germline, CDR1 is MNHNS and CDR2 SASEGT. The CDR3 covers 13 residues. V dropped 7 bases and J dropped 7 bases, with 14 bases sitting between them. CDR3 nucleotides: TGTGCCAGCATTCGTGGTGGAGGGAACACCATATATTTT. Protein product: CASIRGGGNTIYF.

CDR3 amino acids: CASSLLAGASYNEQFF. CDR3 coding DNA: TGTGCCAGTAGTCTCTTAGCGGGAGCCTCCTACAATGAGCAGTTCTTC. This sequence joins TRBV19 and TRBJ2-1; the match to TRBD2 covers 9 bases. Germline values: CDR1 LNHDA, CDR2 SQIVND (reference sequence). This CDR3 comprises 16 residues. Trimming cost V 5 bases and J 0 bases; bases outside gene matches: 5.